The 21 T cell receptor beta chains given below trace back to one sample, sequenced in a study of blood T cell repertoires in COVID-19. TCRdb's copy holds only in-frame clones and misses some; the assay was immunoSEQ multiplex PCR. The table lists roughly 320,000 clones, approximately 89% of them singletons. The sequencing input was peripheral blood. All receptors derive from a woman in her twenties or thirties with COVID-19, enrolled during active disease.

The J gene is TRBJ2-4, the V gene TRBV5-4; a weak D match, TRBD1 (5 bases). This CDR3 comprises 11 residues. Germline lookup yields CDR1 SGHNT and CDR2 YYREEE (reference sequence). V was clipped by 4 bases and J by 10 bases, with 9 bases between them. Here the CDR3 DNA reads TGTGCCAGCAGCCAGTCAGGGATTCAGTACTTC. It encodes CASSQSGIQYF.

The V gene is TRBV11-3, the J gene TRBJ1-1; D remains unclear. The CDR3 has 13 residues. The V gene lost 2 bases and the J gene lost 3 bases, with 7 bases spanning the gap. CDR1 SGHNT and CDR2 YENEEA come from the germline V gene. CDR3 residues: CASSLSGYTEAFF. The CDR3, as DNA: TGTGCCAGCAGCTTAAGCGGGTACACTGAAGCTTTCTTT.

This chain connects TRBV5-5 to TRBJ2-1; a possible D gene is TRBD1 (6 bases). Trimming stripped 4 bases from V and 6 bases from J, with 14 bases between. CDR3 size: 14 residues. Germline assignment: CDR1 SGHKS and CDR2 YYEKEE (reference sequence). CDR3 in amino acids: CASSRATGPNEQFF. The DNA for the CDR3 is TGTGCCAGCAGCCGAGCAACAGGGCCCAATGAGCAGTTCTTC.

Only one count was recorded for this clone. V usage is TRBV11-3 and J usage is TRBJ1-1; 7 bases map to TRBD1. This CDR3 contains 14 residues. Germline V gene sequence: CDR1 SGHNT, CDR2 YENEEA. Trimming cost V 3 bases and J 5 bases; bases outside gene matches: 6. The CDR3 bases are TGTGCCAGCAGCTTCGGGACAGTGGGAACTGAAGCTTTCTTT. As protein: CASSFGTVGTEAFF. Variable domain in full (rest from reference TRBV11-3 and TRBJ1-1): EAGVVQSPRYKIIEKKQPVAFWCNPISGHNTLYWYLQNLGQGPELLIRYENEEAVDDSQLPKDRFSAERLKGVDSTLKIQPAELGDSAVYLCASSFGTVGTEAFFGQGTRLTVV.

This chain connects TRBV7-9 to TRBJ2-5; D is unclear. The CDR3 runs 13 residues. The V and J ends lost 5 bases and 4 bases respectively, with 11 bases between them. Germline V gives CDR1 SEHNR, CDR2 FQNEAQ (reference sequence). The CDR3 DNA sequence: TGTGCCAGCAGCCCTACCTCGAGAGAGACCCAGTACTTC. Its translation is CASSPTSRETQYF.

The CDR3 bases are TGTGCCAGCAGTCCTGACAGATACTCCTATAATTCACCCCTCCACTTT. Protein: CASSPDRYSYNSPLHF. The chain uses TRBV2 and TRBJ1-6, with a weak D call TRBD1 (5 bases). V gave up 5 bases and J gave up 0 bases, with 11 bases separating them. This CDR3 is 16 amino acids long. Germline assignment: CDR1 SNHLY and CDR2 FYNNEI.

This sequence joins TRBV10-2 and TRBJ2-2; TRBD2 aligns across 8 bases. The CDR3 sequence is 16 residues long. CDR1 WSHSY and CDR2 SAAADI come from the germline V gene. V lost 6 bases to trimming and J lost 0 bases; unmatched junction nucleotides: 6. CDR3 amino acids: CASRRSGAANTGELFF. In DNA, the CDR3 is TGCGCCAGCAGACGTAGCGGGGCAGCGAACACCGGGGAGCTGTTTTTT.

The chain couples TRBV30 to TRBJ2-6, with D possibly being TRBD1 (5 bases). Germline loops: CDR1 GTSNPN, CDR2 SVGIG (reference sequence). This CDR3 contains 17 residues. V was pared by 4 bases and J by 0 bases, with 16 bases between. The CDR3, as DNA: TGTGCCTGGATGGACATCTCGACCTACTCTGGGGCCAACGTCCTGACTTTC. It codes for CAWMDISTYSGANVLTF.

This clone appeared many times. DNA of the CDR3: TGTGCCAGCAGCTCGAAGGGACAGAATTCACCCCTCCACTTT. Its translation is CASSSKGQNSPLHF. The chain combines TRBV7-2 with TRBJ1-6; 7 bases fit TRBD1. CDR3 length: 14 residues. Germline V gene sequence: CDR1 SGHTA, CDR2 FQGNSA. Germline trimming cut 4 bases from V and 7 bases from J; bases unmatched to any gene: 4.

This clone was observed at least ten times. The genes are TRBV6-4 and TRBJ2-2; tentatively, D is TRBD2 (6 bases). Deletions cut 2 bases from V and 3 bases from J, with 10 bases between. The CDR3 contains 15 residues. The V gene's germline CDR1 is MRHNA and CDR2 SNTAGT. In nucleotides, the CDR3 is TGTGCCAGCAGTGACCGACCGGGGGACACCGGGGAGCTGTTTTTT. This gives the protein CASSDRPGDTGELFF.

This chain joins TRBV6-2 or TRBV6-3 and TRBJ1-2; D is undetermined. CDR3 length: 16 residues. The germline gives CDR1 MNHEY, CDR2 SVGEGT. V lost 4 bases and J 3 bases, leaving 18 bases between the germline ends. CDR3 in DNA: TGTGCCAGCAGTTCCATCAGAGGGTTAAAGGACTATGGCTACACCTTC. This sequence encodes CASSSIRGLKDYGYTF.

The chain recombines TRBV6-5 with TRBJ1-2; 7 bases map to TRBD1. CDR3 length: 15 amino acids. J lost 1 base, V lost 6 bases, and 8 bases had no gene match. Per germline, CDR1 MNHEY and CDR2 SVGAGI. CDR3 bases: TGTGCCAGCAGGGAGGGGACAGCTCATAACTATGGCTACACCTTC. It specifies CASREGTAHNYGYTF.

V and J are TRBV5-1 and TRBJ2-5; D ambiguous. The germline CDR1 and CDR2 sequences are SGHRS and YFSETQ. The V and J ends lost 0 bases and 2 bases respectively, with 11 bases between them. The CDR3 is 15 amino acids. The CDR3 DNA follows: TGCGCCAGCAGCTTGGCTATTGGGCAGCAAGAGACCCAGTACTTC. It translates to CASSLAIGQQETQYF.

The CDR3 sequence is CASSPTGFSNEKLFF. CDR3 bases: TGTGCCAGCAGCCCCACAGGGTTTTCTAATGAAAAACTGTTTTTT. The V call is TRBV5-5, the J call TRBJ1-4; tentatively, D is TRBD1 (6 bases). V dropped 4 bases and J dropped 3 bases, with 13 bases sitting between them. Germline V lookup: CDR1 SGHKS, CDR2 YYEKEE (reference sequence). The CDR3 is 15 residues long.

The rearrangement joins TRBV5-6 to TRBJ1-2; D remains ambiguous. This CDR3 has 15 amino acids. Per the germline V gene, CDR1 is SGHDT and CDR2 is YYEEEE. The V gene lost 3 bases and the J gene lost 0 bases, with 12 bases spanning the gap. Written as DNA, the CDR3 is TGTGCCAGCAGCTCTACTCCCGGGACTAACTATGGCTACACCTTC. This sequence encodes CASSSTPGTNYGYTF.

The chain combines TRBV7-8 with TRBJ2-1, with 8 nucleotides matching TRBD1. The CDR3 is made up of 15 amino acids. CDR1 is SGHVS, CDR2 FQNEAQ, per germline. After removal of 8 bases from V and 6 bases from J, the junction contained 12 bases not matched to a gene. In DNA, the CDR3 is TGTGCCAGCTCGGGTCCGGGGCAGGGGGCCAATGAGCAGTTCTTC. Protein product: CASSGPGQGANEQFF.

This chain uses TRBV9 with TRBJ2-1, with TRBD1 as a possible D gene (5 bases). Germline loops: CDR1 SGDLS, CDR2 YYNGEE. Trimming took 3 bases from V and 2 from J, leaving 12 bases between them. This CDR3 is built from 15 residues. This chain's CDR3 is CASSDRTNPYNEQFF. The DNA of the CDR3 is TGTGCCAGCAGCGACAGGACGAACCCCTACAATGAGCAGTTCTTC.

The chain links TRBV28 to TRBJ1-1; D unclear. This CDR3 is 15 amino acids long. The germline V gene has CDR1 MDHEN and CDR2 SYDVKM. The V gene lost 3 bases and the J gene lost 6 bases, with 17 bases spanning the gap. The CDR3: CASSLEPPRRAEAFF. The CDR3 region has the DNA TGTGCCAGCAGTTTGGAGCCCCCGAGGAGGGCTGAAGCTTTCTTT.

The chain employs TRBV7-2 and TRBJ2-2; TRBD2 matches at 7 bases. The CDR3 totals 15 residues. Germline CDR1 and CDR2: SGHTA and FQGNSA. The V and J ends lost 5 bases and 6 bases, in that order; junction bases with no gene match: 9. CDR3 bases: TGTGCCAGCAGCGCACAGCGGGGTGGGTCCGGGGAGCTGTTTTTT. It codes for CASSAQRGGSGELFF.

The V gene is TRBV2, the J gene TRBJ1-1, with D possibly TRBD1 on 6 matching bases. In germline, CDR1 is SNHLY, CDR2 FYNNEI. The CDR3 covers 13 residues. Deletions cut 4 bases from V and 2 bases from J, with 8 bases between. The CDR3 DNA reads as TGTGCCAGCAGTGGACAGGTTAACACTGAAGCTTTCTTT. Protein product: CASSGQVNTEAFF.

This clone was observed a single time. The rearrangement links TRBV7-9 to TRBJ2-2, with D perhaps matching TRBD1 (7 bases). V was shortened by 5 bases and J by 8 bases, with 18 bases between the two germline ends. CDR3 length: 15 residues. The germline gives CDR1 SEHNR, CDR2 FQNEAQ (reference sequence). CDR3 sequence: CASSPGGTPIGELFF. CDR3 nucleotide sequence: TGTGCCAGCAGCCCAGGGGGGACTCCGATAGGGGAGCTGTTTTTT. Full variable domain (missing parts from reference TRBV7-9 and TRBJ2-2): DTGVSQNPRHKITKRGQNVTFRCDPISEHNRLYWYRQTLGQGPEFLTYFQNEAQLEKSRLLSDRFSAERPKGSFSTLEIQRTEQGDSAMYLCASSPGGTPIGELFFGEGSRLTVL.